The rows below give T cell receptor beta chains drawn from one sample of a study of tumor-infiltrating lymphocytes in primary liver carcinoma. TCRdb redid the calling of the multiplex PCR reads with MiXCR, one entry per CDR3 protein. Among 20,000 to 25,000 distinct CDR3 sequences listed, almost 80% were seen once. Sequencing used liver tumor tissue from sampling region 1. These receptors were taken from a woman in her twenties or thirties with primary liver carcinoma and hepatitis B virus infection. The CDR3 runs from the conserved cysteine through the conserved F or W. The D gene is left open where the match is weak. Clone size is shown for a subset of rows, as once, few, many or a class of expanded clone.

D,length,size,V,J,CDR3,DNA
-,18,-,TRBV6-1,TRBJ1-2,CASSERFLVLRLDYGYTF,TGTGCCAGCAGTGAACGGTTCCTGGTCCTTAGATTGGACTATGGCTACACCTTC
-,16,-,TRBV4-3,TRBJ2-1,CASSQDTGSFYNEQFF,TGCGCAAGCAGCCAAGATACGGGAAGCTTCTACAATGAGCAGTTCTTC
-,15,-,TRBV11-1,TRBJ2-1,CVVSRRHASYNEQFF,TGTGTCGTCAGCCGGAGACATGCCTCCTACAATGAGCAGTTCTTC
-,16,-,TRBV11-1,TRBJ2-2,CASSLVGDMNTGGLFF,TGTGCCAGCAGCTTAGTGGGGGATATGAACACCGGGGGGCTGTTTTTT
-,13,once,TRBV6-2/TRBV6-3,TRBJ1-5,CASSYRDNQPHHF,TGTGCCAGCAGTTACCGAGACAATCAACCCCATCATTTT
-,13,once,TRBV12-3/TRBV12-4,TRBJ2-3,CASSSRGPDTQYF,TGTGCCAGCTCTTCCAGAGGGCCAGATACGCAGTATTTC
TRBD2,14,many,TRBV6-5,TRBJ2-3,CASNEAGAQDAQYF,TGTGCCAGCAACGAAGCGGGAGCTCAAGATGCGCAGTATTTT
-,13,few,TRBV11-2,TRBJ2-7,CDSKIAGNYMQYF,TGTGACAGCAAGATTGCGGGGAACTACATGCAGTACTTC
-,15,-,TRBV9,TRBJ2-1,CASSVDSNLYNEQFF,TGTGCCAGCAGCGTAGACTCTAACCTCTACAATGAGCAGTTCTTC
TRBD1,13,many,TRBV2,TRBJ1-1,CASRRTGFVEAFF,TGTGCCAGCCGGAGGACAGGGTTCGTTGAAGCTTTCTTT
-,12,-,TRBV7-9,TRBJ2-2,CASSSKGGELFF,TGTGCCAGCAGCTCAAAAGGTGGGGAGCTGTTTTTT
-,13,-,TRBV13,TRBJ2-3,CASTLGLTHTLYF,TGTGCCAGCACCTTGGGTTTAACACATACGCTGTATTTT
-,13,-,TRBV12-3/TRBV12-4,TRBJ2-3,CASNHQYTDTQYF,TGTGCCAGCAATCATCAGTATACAGATACGCAGTATTTT
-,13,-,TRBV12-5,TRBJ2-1,CASGLPGYNEQFF,TGTGCTAGTGGTTTGCCAGGTTACAATGAGCAGTTCTTC
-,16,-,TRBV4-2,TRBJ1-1,CTNSPVEGRRNTEAFF,TGTACCAACAGCCCCGTCGAGGGGAGAAGGAACACTGAAGCTTTCTTT
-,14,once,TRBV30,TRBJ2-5,CVWRTPGNQETQYF,TGTGTCTGGAGAACTCCGGGGAATCAAGAGACCCAGTACTTC
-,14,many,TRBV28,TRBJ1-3,CASTEFRSGNTIYF,TGTGCCAGCACTGAGTTTAGGTCTGGAAACACCATATATTTT
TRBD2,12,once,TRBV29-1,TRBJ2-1,CGALRDYSEKFF,TGCGGTGCCCTAAGGGACTACAGTGAGAAGTTCTTC
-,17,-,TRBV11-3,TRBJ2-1,CASSLGFDGLSYNKQFF,TGTGCCAGCAGCTTAGGGTTCGACGGGCTTTCCTACAATAAGCAGTTCTTC
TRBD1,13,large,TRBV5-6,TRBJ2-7,CASSLRTGLSQYF,TGTGCCAGCAGCTTACGGACAGGGCTATCGCAGTACTTC
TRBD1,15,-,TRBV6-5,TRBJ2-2,CASTPRTGFAWELFF,TGTGCCAGCACTCCGCGGACAGGGTTCGCCTGGGAGCTGTTTTTT
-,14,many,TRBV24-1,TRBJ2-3,CATCDRDTTDTQYF,TGTGCCACCTGTGATCGGGACACCACAGATACGCAGTATTTT
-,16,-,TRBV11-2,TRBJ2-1,CGSSTSLVGRYNEQFF,TGTGGCAGCAGCACCTCTCTAGTGGGACGATACAATGAGCAGTTCTTC
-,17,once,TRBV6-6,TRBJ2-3,CTSTSTLDRGGHIGQYF,TGTACCAGCACTTCCACCTTAGACCGGGGAGGCCACATAGGGCAGTATTTT
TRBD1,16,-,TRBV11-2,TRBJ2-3,CASSRTRQGWGDTQYF,TGCGCCAGCAGCCGGACGCGACAGGGATGGGGAGATACGCAATATTTT
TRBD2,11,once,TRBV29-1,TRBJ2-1,CALRDYSEQFF,TGCGCCCTAAGGGACTACAGTGAGCAGTTCTTC
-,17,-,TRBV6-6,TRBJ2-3,CASSSALDRGGQVGQCF,TGTGCCAGCAGTTCCGCCTTAGACCGGGGAGGCCAGGTAGGGCAGTGTTTT
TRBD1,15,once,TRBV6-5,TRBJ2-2,CDSSPRTGFTGELLF,TGTGACAGTAGTCCGCGGACAGGGTTCACCGGGGAGCTGCTTTTT
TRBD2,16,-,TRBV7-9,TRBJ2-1,CTSSLGTSGARNEEFF,TGTACCAGCAGCTTAGGGACTAGCGGAGCTAGGAATGAGGAGTTCTTC
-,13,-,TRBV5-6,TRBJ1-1,CASSLWGRGGAFF,TGTGCCAGCAGCTTATGGGGCCGCGGGGGAGCTTTCTTC
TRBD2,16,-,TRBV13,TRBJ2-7,CASSTGTSGAYNEQYF,TGTGCAAGCAGCACCGGGACTAGTGGGGCATACAATGAGCAGTACTTC
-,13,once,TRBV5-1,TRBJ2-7,CANSWDKAYEQYF,TGCGCCAACAGCTGGGACAAGGCATACGAGCAGTACTTC
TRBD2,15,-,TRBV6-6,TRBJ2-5,CASKGVSGAGETQYF,TGTGCCAGCAAAGGAGTGAGCGGGGCAGGAGAGACCCAGTACTTC
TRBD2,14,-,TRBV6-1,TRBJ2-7,CASSSLAGVYEQYF,TGTGCCAGCAGTAGCCTAGCGGGAGTATACGAGCAGTACTTC
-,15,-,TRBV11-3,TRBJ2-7,CAISFGTSTTYEQYF,TGTGCCATCAGCTTCGGGACAAGTACAACATACGAGCAGTACTTC
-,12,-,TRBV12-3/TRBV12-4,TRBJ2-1,CASSDSKNEQFF,TGTGCCAGCAGCGACTCAAAGAATGAGCAGTTCTTC
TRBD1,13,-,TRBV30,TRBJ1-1,CSWNSQGGPKAFF,TGTTCCTGGAATTCCCAAGGGGGCCCTAAAGCTTTCTTT
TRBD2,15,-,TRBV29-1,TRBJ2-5,CSVGSSGRVQETQYF,TGCAGCGTTGGATCGAGCGGGAGGGTACAAGAGACCCAGTACTTC
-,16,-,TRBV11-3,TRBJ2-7,CASSSTGHGFLGEQYF,TGTGCCAGCAGTTCAACGGGGCACGGCTTCTTGGGTGAGCAGTACTTC
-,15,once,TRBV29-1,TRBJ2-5,CSVETRRGVRGTQYF,TGCAGCGTTGAAACCAGAAGGGGAGTAAGGGGGACCCAGTACTTC